Presented here are 24 T cell receptor beta chains from one specimen sequenced in a study of T-cell reconstitution after alpha-beta-depleted transplantation in children (TCRdb year 2016). Libraries were constructed by PCR. Sequenced on an Illumina HiSeq 2500. To normalize quantification of the TCRbeta repertoire, the TCR libraries were built with molecular barcoding that relied on unique molecular identifiers. TCRdb reprocessed the public reads (quality trimming at Q25 with fastp, clone calling with MiXCR) and kept in-frame beta chains. Every entry covers one CDR3 protein and lists the most common genes and DNA from its rows. This sample comprises hundreds of thousands of distinct CDR3 sequences, over 9.5% of them detected only once. The top ten constitute roughly 3.9% of the sample. This material consisted of PBMCs from the stem cell graft donor, taken from the stem cell graft. The receptors stem from a human donor who donated a stem cell graft to a child with acute myeloid leukemia.

This clonotype was recorded many times. This chain links TRBV5-1 with TRBJ2-5; D remains ambiguous. The CDR3 is 15 amino acids. Germline V gene data show CDR1 as SGHRS and CDR2 as YFSETQ. The V and J ends lost 0 bases and 4 bases respectively, with 13 bases between them. For the CDR3, the DNA is TGCGCCAGCAGCTTGGTGGGCGAGTTTCGAGAGACCCAGTACTTC. Its translation is CASSLVGEFRETQYF.

The J gene is TRBJ2-2, the V gene TRBV7-3; 8 positions match TRBD1. The germline V gene encodes CDR1 SGHTA and CDR2 FQGTGA. There are 18 residues in the CDR3. V was clipped by 2 bases and J by 5 bases; unmatched bases: 13. CDR3 bases: TGTGCCAGCAGCTTAGAGGGTCGGACAGGGAGGCGGACCGGGGAGCTGTTTTTT. Translated, it gives CASSLEGRTGRRTGELFF.

The gene calls are TRBV19 and TRBJ1-5; D is unresolved. The CDR3 runs 16 residues. Trimming cost V 1 base and J 2 bases, with 12 bases left between them. CDR1 is LNHDA and CDR2 is SQIVND in the germline V gene (reference sequence). CDR3 sequence (DNA): TGTGCCAGTAGTATAGGTCGGGGAGTGGGCAATCAGCCCCAGCATTTT. It specifies CASSIGRGVGNQPQHF.

This clonotype was seen at least ten times. The gene calls are TRBV19 and TRBJ2-6; the D gene is possibly TRBD1 (5 bases). CDR1 and CDR2 from the germline V gene are LNHDA and SQIVND (reference sequence). The CDR3 consists of 15 residues. In DNA, the CDR3 is TGTGCAAGCGCAGGGTCCGCCTCTGGGGCCAACGTCCTGACTTTC. Amino acids: CASAGSASGANVLTF.

This clonotype showed up many times. The gene calls are TRBV9 and TRBJ2-5; maybe TRBD2 (6 bases). This CDR3 has 17 amino acids. Trimming shortened V by 0 bases and J by 5 bases, and 20 bases separated the two germline ends. Germline V gene sequence: CDR1 SGDLS, CDR2 YYNGEE. The CDR3 sequence: CASSVEAWLARTETQYF. The CDR3, as DNA: TGTGCCAGCAGCGTAGAAGCGTGGCTAGCGAGGACGGAGACCCAGTACTTC. Combining the CDR3 with reference TRBV9 and TRBJ2-5 gives the whole variable domain DSGVTQTPKHLITATGQRVTLRCSPRSGDLSVYWYQQSLDQGLQFLIQYYNGEERAKGNILERFSAQQFPDLHSELNLSSLELGDSALYFCASSVEAWLARTETQYFGPGTRLLVL.

This clonotype has just a few counts. This chain connects TRBV20-1 to TRBJ2-5; 10 positions match TRBD2. V lost 4 bases, J lost 5 bases, and 10 bases stayed unmatched. This CDR3 comprises 15 residues. Germline CDR1 DFQATT, CDR2 SNEGSKA (reference sequence). CDR3 sequence: CSAKGLAGVGETQYF. For the CDR3, the DNA is TGCAGTGCTAAGGGGCTAGCGGGAGTGGGGGAGACCCAGTACTTC.

This clonotype has ten or more counts. The chain links TRBV4-3 to TRBJ2-7, with 7 bases fitting TRBD2. The trim removed 3 bases at V and 12 bases at J, leaving 14 bases unmatched. Germline-derived CDR1 and CDR2 are LGHNA and YSLEER. The CDR3 is made up of 14 amino acids. CDR3 in DNA: TGCGCCAGCAGCCAGACAGTACTCCTACGGGGGGTGTACTTC. It translates to CASSQTVLLRGVYF.

This clonotype occurred many times. The chain couples TRBV6-1 to TRBJ2-7; no firm D call. This CDR3 is 11 amino acids long. With 3 bases removed from V and 3 bases from J, the gap between germline ends came to 3 bases. Per germline, CDR1 MNHNS and CDR2 SASEGT. CDR3 DNA: TGTGCCAGCAGTGACGGCTACGAGCAGTACTTC. Translated: CASSDGYEQYF.

The chain links TRBV7-2 to TRBJ2-4; the D is unclear. The CDR3 extends over 15 amino acids. Trimming took 5 bases from V and 5 from J, leaving 16 bases between them. CDR1 SGHTA and CDR2 FQGNSA come from the germline V gene. The CDR3 nucleotides are TGTGCCAGCAGCGTTTCCCTAGGGCCCCAAAACATTCAGTACTTC. The encoded protein is CASSVSLGPQNIQYF.

V gene TRBV19 combines with J gene TRBJ2-3; D gene uncertain. Germline loops: CDR1 LNHDA, CDR2 SQIVND (reference sequence). Trimming removed 1 base at V and 1 base at J, with 6 bases between. The CDR3 consists of 14 residues. Here the CDR3 DNA reads TGTGCCAGTAGTATAGGATGCGGCACAGATACGCAGTATTTT. This translates into CASSIGCGTDTQYF.

V is TRBV29-1 and J is TRBJ2-7; 10 nucleotides agree with TRBD1. The CDR3 spans 16 residues. The junction had 12 bases not matched to a gene; V was cut back by 6 bases and J by 1 base. Germline CDR1 SQVTM, CDR2 ANQGSEA. CDR3: CSVPTGGMIISYEQYF. DNA of the CDR3: TGCAGCGTCCCGACAGGGGGCATGATCATTTCCTACGAGCAGTACTTC.

This clonotype came up a few times. The chain links TRBV6-2 or TRBV6-3 to TRBJ2-4; perhaps TRBD2 as D (5 bases). The CDR3 totals 13 residues. Trimming pared 4 bases from V and 7 bases from J, leaving 11 bases between. Germline lookup yields CDR1 MNHEY and CDR2 SVGEGT. CDR3 sequence (DNA): TGTGCCAGCAGTTCTTGGAGGCGGAACATTCAGTACTTC. Its protein product is CASSSWRRNIQYF.

This clonotype was counted only a few times. V gene TRBV5-4 combines with J gene TRBJ2-7; 11 nucleotides align to TRBD2. The CDR3 runs 16 residues. Germline V gives CDR1 SGHNT, CDR2 YYREEE (reference sequence). J lost 2 bases, V lost 0 bases, and 4 bases had no gene match. Written as DNA, the CDR3 is TGTGCCAGCAGCTTGGAGATGACTAGCGGGACCTACGAGCAGTACTTC. It is translated as CASSLEMTSGTYEQYF.

There are a few counts of this clonotype. The rearrangement joins TRBV12-5 to TRBJ2-1; 8 bases agree with TRBD2. The length of the CDR3 is 15 residues. Germline assignment: CDR1 LGHNT and CDR2 FRNRAP. Trimming took 9 bases from V and 0 from J; bases not matched to a gene: 7. CDR3 residues: CASREGSSSYNEQFF. The CDR3 region has the DNA TGTGCTAGCCGGGAGGGTTCAAGCTCCTACAATGAGCAGTTCTTC. The full variable domain, with the rest looked up from reference TRBV12-5 and TRBJ2-1, is DARVTQTPRHKVTEMGQEVTMRCQPILGHNTVFWYRQTMMQGLELLAYFRNRAPLDDSGMPKDRFSAEMPDATLATLKIQPSEPRDSAVYFCASREGSSSYNEQFFGPGTRLTVL.

There are many counts of this clonotype. This rearrangement joins TRBV29-1 to TRBJ2-1; weak D call: TRBD1 (6 bases). Trimming took off 6 bases at V and 2 bases at J, with 8 bases between the two ends. CDR1 is SQVTM and CDR2 is ANQGSEA in the germline V gene. This CDR3 spans 12 amino acids. The CDR3 region is CSVGAPYNEQFF. CDR3 nucleotides: TGCAGCGTGGGGGCCCCCTACAATGAGCAGTTCTTC.

This clonotype was seen a handful of times. The gene calls are TRBV4-2 and TRBJ2-1, with D tentatively TRBD1 or TRBD2 (5 bases each). Trimming pared 0 bases from V and 4 bases from J, leaving 7 bases between. This CDR3 is 14 amino acids long. Germline V gives CDR1 LGHNA, CDR2 YNFKEQ. The CDR3 spells CASSQDWGYNEQFF. In DNA, the CDR3 is TGTGCCAGCAGCCAAGATTGGGGGTACAATGAGCAGTTCTTC.

Only one count was recorded for this clonotype. CDR3 DNA: TGCAGCGTTGAAGGTATGTGGGACAGGGGCTCCTACGAGCAGTACTTC. Translating it yields CSVEGMWDRGSYEQYF. The J gene is TRBJ2-7, the V gene TRBV29-1; the match to TRBD1 covers 10 bases. V gave up 1 base and J gave up 0 bases; unmatched junction bases: 6. The germline CDR1 and CDR2 sequences are SQVTM and ANQGSEA. This CDR3 has 16 residues.

This chain joins TRBV18 and TRBJ1-5; TRBD1 might be the D (6 bases). The CDR3 consists of 15 residues. V was shortened by 3 bases and J by 5 bases, with 14 bases between the two germline ends. Germline V gene sequence: CDR1 KGHSH, CDR2 LQKENI. CDR3 in DNA: TGTGCCAGCTCACCGATTACAGGGTTGGATCAGCCCCAGCATTTT. Translated, it gives CASSPITGLDQPQHF. Variable domain in full (rest from reference TRBV18 and TRBJ1-5): NAGVMQNPRHLVRRRGQEARLRCSPMKGHSHVYWYRQLPEEGLKFMVYLQKENIIDESGMPKERFSAEFPKEGPSILRIQQVVRGDSAAYFCASSPITGLDQPQHFGDGTRLSIL.

This clonotype was observed a few times. V gene TRBV12-3 or TRBV12-4 combines with J gene TRBJ2-1, with unresolved D. The CDR3 covers 15 residues. V dropped 3 bases and J dropped 8 bases, with 17 bases sitting between them. The CDR3 sequence: CASSFRLELSHEQFF. DNA for the CDR3: TGTGCCAGCAGTTTTCGGTTAGAGCTGTCCCATGAGCAGTTCTTC.

Many counts were recorded for this clonotype. The CDR3 DNA is TGCAGCGTTACTGGTGACGGGAGGCACGACGAGCAGTACTTC. It encodes CSVTGDGRHDEQYF. The chain recombines TRBV29-1 with TRBJ2-7, with 7 positions matching TRBD2. CDR1 is SQVTM and CDR2 is ANQGSEA in the germline V gene. V lost 5 bases, J lost 5 bases, and 12 bases stayed unmatched. The CDR3 totals 14 residues.

There are many counts of this clonotype. The chain is built from TRBV6-4 and TRBJ2-3; 7 positions match TRBD1. V shed 6 bases, J shed 0 bases, and the junction held 6 bases outside the gene matches. Germline CDR1 reads MRHNA; CDR2 reads SNTAGT. This CDR3 has 15 residues. The CDR3, as DNA: TGTGCCAGCAGCGTCCCGGGACAGAGCACAGATACGCAGTATTTT. Protein sequence: CASSVPGQSTDTQYF.

This clonotype was picked up many times. The chain carries TRBV7-2 and TRBJ2-3; no reliable D call. The CDR3 extends over 15 amino acids. Germline V gene lookup returns CDR1 SGHTA and CDR2 FQGNSA. V lost 1 base, J lost 2 bases, and 10 bases lay in between. In DNA form, the CDR3 reads TGTGCCAGCAGCTTAGTTGGTACTTTCACAGATACGCAGTATTTT. It encodes CASSLVGTFTDTQYF.

This clonotype appeared a few times. The rearrangement joins TRBV7-2 to TRBJ1-5; TRBD1 aligns across 7 bases. V was clipped by 5 bases and J by 0 bases; unmatched bases: 4. This CDR3 has 15 amino acids. CDR1 and CDR2 (germline): SGHTA, FQGNSA. The CDR3 nucleotides are TGTGCCAGCAGCGTCGGGACAGCTAGCAATCAGCCCCAGCATTTT. Its protein product is CASSVGTASNQPQHF.

This clonotype has just a few counts. This CDR3 is CASSSRVGRETQYF. CDR3 DNA sequence: TGTGCCAGCAGCTCTAGGGTGGGCCGGGAGACCCAGTACTTC. The chain is built from TRBV7-2 and TRBJ2-5; D gene unclear. Germline V gives CDR1 SGHTA, CDR2 FQGNSA. V was shortened by 4 bases and J by 5 bases, with 14 bases between the two germline ends. The CDR3 sequence is 14 residues long.